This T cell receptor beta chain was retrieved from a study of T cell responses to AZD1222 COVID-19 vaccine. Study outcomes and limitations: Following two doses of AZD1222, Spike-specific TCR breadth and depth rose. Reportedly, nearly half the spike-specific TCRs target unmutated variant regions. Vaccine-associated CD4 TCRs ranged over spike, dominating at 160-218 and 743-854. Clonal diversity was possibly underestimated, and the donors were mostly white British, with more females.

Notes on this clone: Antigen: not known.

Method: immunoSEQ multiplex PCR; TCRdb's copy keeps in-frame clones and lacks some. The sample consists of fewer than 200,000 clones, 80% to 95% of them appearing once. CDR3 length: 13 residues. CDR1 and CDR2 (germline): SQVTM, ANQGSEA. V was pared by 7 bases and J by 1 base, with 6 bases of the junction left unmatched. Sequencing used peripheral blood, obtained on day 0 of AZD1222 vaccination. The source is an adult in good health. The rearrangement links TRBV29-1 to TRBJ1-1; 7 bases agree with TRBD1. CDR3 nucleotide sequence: TGCAGCGCGGTCCGACAGGGGAACACTGAAGCTTTCTTT. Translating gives CSAVRQGNTEAFF.